Given below is one T cell receptor beta chain in context. Amplification of TCR alpha and beta CDR3 regions from RNA used iRepertoire nested multiplex PCR. TCRdb re-derived calls from the multiplex PCR reads in MiXCR, one entry per CDR3 protein. Of roughly 100,000 distinct CDR3 sequences listed, 25% to 30% are singletons. The record originates from a study of glioma-infiltrating T cells. The CDR3 runs 14 residues. Trimming pared 3 bases from V and 0 bases from J, leaving 10 bases between. Germline V gene data show CDR1 as SQVTM and CDR2 as ANQGSEA. J is TRBJ2-3 and V is TRBV29-1, with D tentatively TRBD2 (6 bases). Source material: glioma tissue, nonneoplastic brain tissue, or PBMCs (not recorded which). This clonotype was obtained from a human donor with low-grade glioma or glioblastoma, undergoing nonglioma brain surgery, or in good health (not recorded which). The CDR3 sequence: CSVEGGKSTDTQYF. As DNA, the CDR3 is TGCAGCGTTGAGGGGGGAAAGAGCACAGATACGCAGTATTTT.